One and the same sample provided the 12 T cell receptor beta chains below, sequenced in a study of beta chain features in type 1 diabetes. Isolated RNA was reverse transcribed in full, so expressed TCRB transcripts were sequenced. Some clones are missing from TCRdb's copy, which holds only in-frame ones; the method was immunoSEQ multiplex PCR. The data contain hundreds of thousands of clones, about 32% of them singletons. Sequencing was carried out using naive CD4+ T cells from blood. All receptors derive from a man younger than 35 in good health.

The chain uses TRBV25-1 and TRBJ1-2; D may be TRBD1 (5 bases). Deletions cut 6 bases from V and 4 bases from J, with 15 bases between. CDR3 size: 14 residues. The germline V gene encodes CDR1 MGHDK and CDR2 SYGVNS. Written as DNA, the CDR3 is TGTGCCAGCAGAGAAACCGGGACCGCCTATGGCTACACCTTC. Translated: CASRETGTAYGYTF.

The chain combines TRBV7-8 with TRBJ2-1; 8 bases agree with TRBD2. Germline values: CDR1 SGHVS, CDR2 FQNEAQ. V lost 1 base, J lost 6 bases, and 5 bases stayed unmatched. CDR3 length: 15 amino acids. CDR3 sequence (DNA): TGTGCCAGCAGCTTAGTTATGCTAGCGGGCAATGAGCAGTTCTTC. Amino acid sequence: CASSLVMLAGNEQFF. The full variable domain, in which reference TRBV7-8 and TRBJ2-1 provide the parts outside the CDR3, is GAGVSQSPRYKVAKRGQDVALRCDPISGHVSLFWYQQALGQGPEFLTYFQNEAQLDKSGLPSDRFFAERPEGSVSTLKIQRTQQEDSAVYLCASSLVMLAGNEQFFGPGTRLTVL.

This clone was observed a single time. V usage is TRBV14 and J usage is TRBJ1-2, with a tentative D call TRBD1 (5 bases). The CDR3 contains 15 residues. Trimming left V 0 bases short and J 7 bases short, with 15 bases between. Germline CDR1 reads SGHDN; CDR2 reads FVKESK. In DNA, the CDR3 is TGTGCCAGCAGCCAAGAAATGGGACTGAGGGTTGGCTACACCTTC. It translates to CASSQEMGLRVGYTF.

V and J are TRBV10-3 and TRBJ2-1, with 7 bases lining up with TRBD1. V lost 11 bases to trimming and J lost 5 bases; unmatched junction nucleotides: 6. Germline CDR1 ENHRY, CDR2 SYGVKD. The CDR3 has 12 amino acids. This chain's CDR3 is CAVLGQNNEQFF. The CDR3 bases are TGTGCCGTCTTGGGACAGAACAATGAGCAGTTCTTC.

The genes are TRBV28 and TRBJ1-1; 9 bases align to TRBD1. Germline assignment: CDR1 MDHEN and CDR2 SYDVKM. V gave up 6 bases and J gave up 1 base; unmatched junction bases: 9. The CDR3 covers 16 residues. The CDR3 DNA is TGTGCCAGCAGATTACCTTTGGGACAGGGGAACACTGAAGCTTTCTTT. It translates to CASRLPLGQGNTEAFF.

In DNA, the CDR3 is TGCGCCAGCAGCCGGAGGACGGAGAGCCAAGAGACCCAGTACTTC. The encoded protein is CASSRRTESQETQYF. V usage is TRBV4-1 and J usage is TRBJ2-5; TRBD2 is a possible D gene (5 bases). V was clipped by 4 bases and J by 1 base, with 13 bases between them. This CDR3 has 15 amino acids. Germline V gives CDR1 MGHRA, CDR2 YSYEKL.

This chain joins TRBV5-4 and TRBJ2-1, with 12 positions matching TRBD2. Looked up from germline, CDR1 is SGHNT and CDR2 is YYREEE (reference sequence). This CDR3 contains 15 residues. The trim removed 6 bases at V and 8 bases at J, leaving 9 bases unmatched. The chain's CDR3 is CASNPRTSGNDEQFF. CDR3 in DNA: TGTGCCAGCAACCCTCGGACTAGCGGGAACGATGAGCAGTTCTTC.

Of note for this clone: This sample also contains other DNA sequences that code for the same CDR3. The rearrangement joins TRBV30 to TRBJ1-5; unclear D gene. The CDR3 has 12 residues. Germline values: CDR1 GTSNPN, CDR2 SVGIG (reference sequence). Deletions cut 1 base from V and 4 bases from J, with 5 bases between. CDR3 coding DNA: TGTGCCTGGAGTGGGGGTAATCAGCCCCAGCATTTT. Translated, it gives CAWSGGNQPQHF. The complete variable domain, with remaining parts taken from reference TRBV30 and TRBJ1-5, reads SQTIHQWPATLVQPVGSPLSLECTVEGTSNPNLYWYRQAAGRGLQLLFYSVGIGQISSEVPQNLSASRPQDRQFILSSKKLLLSDSGFYLCAWSGGNQPQHFGDGTRLSIL.

This clone has more than one count but fewer than ten. The chain joins TRBV28 to TRBJ2-2; D gene unclear. CDR1 is MDHEN, CDR2 SYDVKM, per germline. The CDR3 covers 13 residues. Trimming left V 2 bases short and J 5 bases short, with 6 bases between. The CDR3 DNA follows: TGTGCCAGCAGTTTAATAGGTACCGGGGAGCTGTTTTTT. Translated, it gives CASSLIGTGELFF.

The chain carries TRBV30 and TRBJ1-5; tentatively, D is TRBD1 (6 bases). Deletions cut 0 bases from V and 6 bases from J, with 12 bases between. Per the germline V gene, CDR1 is GTSNPN and CDR2 is SVGIG (reference sequence). The CDR3 is 14 amino acids. The CDR3 loop is CAWSVSGGVQPQHF. CDR3 bases: TGTGCCTGGAGTGTTTCGGGGGGCGTTCAGCCCCAGCATTTT.

The chain combines TRBV11-2 with TRBJ1-1; D unclear. The germline V gene has CDR1 SGHAT and CDR2 FQNNGV. The length of the CDR3 is 14 residues. Trimming left V 6 bases short and J 0 bases short, with 11 bases between. CDR3 amino acids: CASRKAALNTEAFF. The CDR3 nucleotides are TGTGCCAGCAGAAAGGCGGCATTGAACACTGAAGCTTTCTTT.

The chain is built from TRBV7-2 and TRBJ2-3; 8 nucleotides agree with TRBD1. Trimming cost V 0 bases and J 4 bases; bases outside gene matches: 6. The CDR3 spans 16 residues. Looked up from germline, CDR1 is SGHTA and CDR2 is FQGNSA. This CDR3 reads CASSLALDRAADTQYF. Here the CDR3 DNA reads TGTGCCAGCAGCTTAGCGCTGGACAGGGCGGCAGATACGCAGTATTTT.